These T cell receptor beta chains were read from a single sample in a study of sequential checkpoint blockade in melanoma. Repertoires were generated with immunoSEQ multiplex PCR, while TCRdb's copy carries only in-frame clones and drops some. Of some 21,000 clones in the sample, 65% to 85% were seen once. This sample comprised CD8+ T cells sorted from blood (inferred from file names), obtained from a patient given nivolumab and ipilimumab in sequence. These receptors were collected from a human donor with melanoma. Both conserved end residues are part of each CDR3. The order of the fields is V gene, J gene, D gene, CDR3 length, clone size, CDR3 DNA, CDR3 protein. A D gene is named only where the DNA matches it firmly. Only some rows state a clone size, as once, few, many or a class for expanded clones.

V gene: TRBV19; J gene: TRBJ2-3; D gene: NA; CDR3 length: 14; clone size: NA; CDR3 DNA: TGTGCCAGTAGTAATACAGGGATCACAGATACGCAGTATTTT; CDR3 protein: CASSNTGITDTQYF
V gene: TRBV30; J gene: TRBJ1-2; D gene: NA; CDR3 length: 16; clone size: NA; CDR3 DNA: TGTGCCTGGATTCCTCGCCGGGCCCCGAAGGGGTATGGCTACACCTTC; CDR3 protein: CAWIPRRAPKGYGYTF
V gene: TRBV2; J gene: TRBJ1-2; D gene: NA; CDR3 length: 15; clone size: NA; CDR3 DNA: TGTGCCAGCAGCCAAGTCAACAACCCGGGGGATGGCTACACCTTC; CDR3 protein: CASSQVNNPGDGYTF
V gene: TRBV27; J gene: TRBJ2-1; D gene: NA; CDR3 length: 13; clone size: NA; CDR3 DNA: TGTGCCAGCAGTTTAGGTTACTTCAATGAGCAGTTCTTC; CDR3 protein: CASSLGYFNEQFF
V gene: TRBV7-9; J gene: TRBJ1-2; D gene: NA; CDR3 length: 13; clone size: NA; CDR3 DNA: TGTGCCAGCAGCTATACAGGGAACTATGGCTACACCTTC; CDR3 protein: CASSYTGNYGYTF
V gene: TRBV28; J gene: TRBJ1-1; D gene: NA; CDR3 length: 16; clone size: NA; CDR3 DNA: TGTGCCAGCAGTGAGATCCTTGAGGTCGGAGGCACTGAAGCTTTCTTT; CDR3 protein: CASSEILEVGGTEAFF
V gene: TRBV28; J gene: TRBJ1-5; D gene: NA; CDR3 length: 15; clone size: NA; CDR3 DNA: TGTGCCAGCAGTCAAGCAAGTGGAGCCCCTCAGCCCCAGCATTTT; CDR3 protein: CASSQASGAPQPQHF
V gene: TRBV27; J gene: TRBJ1-5; D gene: TRBD1; CDR3 length: 17; clone size: medium-sized; CDR3 DNA: TGTGCCAGCAGTCCACTAGACAGGGCGTATAGCAATCAGCCCCAGCATTTT; CDR3 protein: CASSPLDRAYSNQPQHF
V gene: TRBV5-1; J gene: TRBJ2-1; D gene: TRBD2; CDR3 length: 17; clone size: NA; CDR3 DNA: TGCGCCAGCAGTTACGAACCGGGGACTAGCGGGAGTTATGAGCAGTTCTTC; CDR3 protein: CASSYEPGTSGSYEQFF
V gene: TRBV28; J gene: TRBJ2-7; D gene: TRBD1; CDR3 length: 16; clone size: NA; CDR3 DNA: TGTGCCAGCAGTCCCCGGACAGGGGGCGCGTTCTACGAGCAGTACTTC; CDR3 protein: CASSPRTGGAFYEQYF
V gene: TRBV5-6; J gene: TRBJ2-7; D gene: NA; CDR3 length: 13; clone size: NA; CDR3 DNA: TGTGCCAGCAGTCACAGCAGCTCCTACGAGCAGTACTTC; CDR3 protein: CASSHSSSYEQYF
V gene: TRBV19; J gene: TRBJ2-2; D gene: TRBD1; CDR3 length: 13; clone size: NA; CDR3 DNA: TGTGCCACGGGGGACAGGGGATGGGGGGAGCTGTTTTTT; CDR3 protein: CATGDRGWGELFF
V gene: TRBV28; J gene: TRBJ2-7; D gene: NA; CDR3 length: 14; clone size: NA; CDR3 DNA: TGTGCCAGCAGTTTATCCGGGTTACACTACGAGCAGTACTTC; CDR3 protein: CASSLSGLHYEQYF
V gene: TRBV5-1; J gene: TRBJ2-1; D gene: TRBD1; CDR3 length: 15; clone size: few; CDR3 DNA: TGCGCCAGCAGCTTGGCGCAGGGGGTACGGAATGAGCAGTTCTTC; CDR3 protein: CASSLAQGVRNEQFF
V gene: TRBV9; J gene: TRBJ1-1; D gene: NA; CDR3 length: 13; clone size: NA; CDR3 DNA: TGTGCCAGCAGCCAGGGTGGGGGCTCTGAAGCTTTCTTT; CDR3 protein: CASSQGGGSEAFF
V gene: TRBV9; J gene: TRBJ1-2; D gene: TRBD1; CDR3 length: 15; clone size: NA; CDR3 DNA: TGTGCCAGCACCCAAACCGGGACAGGGGTAGGTGGCTACACCTTC; CDR3 protein: CASTQTGTGVGGYTF
V gene: TRBV6-5; J gene: TRBJ2-3; D gene: TRBD2; CDR3 length: 15; clone size: NA; CDR3 DNA: TGTGCCAGCAGTGCGGGACTACATGGCACAGATACGCAGTATTTT; CDR3 protein: CASSAGLHGTDTQYF
V gene: TRBV7-8; J gene: TRBJ2-1; D gene: NA; CDR3 length: 13; clone size: once; CDR3 DNA: TGTGCCAGCAGCTTAAATTTCCCCGGGGAGCAGTTCTTC; CDR3 protein: CASSLNFPGEQFF
V gene: TRBV6-4; J gene: TRBJ1-1; D gene: NA; CDR3 length: 14; clone size: NA; CDR3 DNA: TGTGCCAGCAGTGATCTAGGACAGACAGTGGTAGCTTTCTTT; CDR3 protein: CASSDLGQTVVAFF
V gene: TRBV18; J gene: TRBJ2-1; D gene: TRBD1; CDR3 length: 16; clone size: NA; CDR3 DNA: TGTGCCAGCTCACAGGGGGACAGGGGGAATTATAATGAGCAGTTCTTC; CDR3 protein: CASSQGDRGNYNEQFF
V gene: TRBV10-3; J gene: TRBJ2-7; D gene: TRBD2; CDR3 length: 12; clone size: NA; CDR3 DNA: TGTGCCATCGACGGGGGGGGAGGCGAGCAGTACTTC; CDR3 protein: CAIDGGGGEQYF
V gene: TRBV19; J gene: TRBJ2-4; D gene: NA; CDR3 length: 15; clone size: NA; CDR3 DNA: TGTGCCAGTAGTATAGCGCCAGTAGCCAAAAACATTCAGTACTTC; CDR3 protein: CASSIAPVAKNIQYF
V gene: TRBV7-6; J gene: TRBJ1-4; D gene: NA; CDR3 length: 15; clone size: once; CDR3 DNA: TGTGCCAGCAGCTTAGCCCCCCGGAGTGGTGAAAAACTGTTTTTT; CDR3 protein: CASSLAPRSGEKLFF
V gene: TRBV9; J gene: TRBJ2-7; D gene: TRBD2; CDR3 length: 17; clone size: NA; CDR3 DNA: TGTGCCAGCAGCGTATCACTGACTAGCGGGGACTCCTACGAGCAGTACTTC; CDR3 protein: CASSVSLTSGDSYEQYF
V gene: TRBV7-9; J gene: TRBJ2-5; D gene: NA; CDR3 length: 15; clone size: NA; CDR3 DNA: TGTGCCAGCAGCTTAAGGGGGAACACCCAAGAGACCCAGTACTTC; CDR3 protein: CASSLRGNTQETQYF
V gene: TRBV9; J gene: TRBJ2-7; D gene: NA; CDR3 length: 14; clone size: NA; CDR3 DNA: TGTGCCAGCAGCGTAGACAGCAGAACCTACGAGCAGTACTTC; CDR3 protein: CASSVDSRTYEQYF
V gene: TRBV6-5; J gene: TRBJ2-3; D gene: NA; CDR3 length: 15; clone size: NA; CDR3 DNA: TGTGCCACCGCCCCCCTAGCGTTTAGCACAGATACGCAGTATTTT; CDR3 protein: CATAPLAFSTDTQYF
V gene: TRBV4-1; J gene: TRBJ2-1; D gene: NA; CDR3 length: 16; clone size: NA; CDR3 DNA: TGCGCCAGCAGCCCTCGGACTGGAGGTGGAATAGGTGAGCAGTTCTTC; CDR3 protein: CASSPRTGGGIGEQFF
V gene: TRBV19; J gene: TRBJ2-1; D gene: TRBD1; CDR3 length: 14; clone size: few; CDR3 DNA: TGTGCCAGTAGTATGCAGGGGGCCTACAATGAGCAGTTCTTC; CDR3 protein: CASSMQGAYNEQFF
V gene: TRBV27; J gene: TRBJ2-2; D gene: TRBD2; CDR3 length: 17; clone size: NA; CDR3 DNA: TGTGCCAGCAGTTTGGTCCTAGCGGGGGGCCTCACCGGGGAGCTGTTTTTT; CDR3 protein: CASSLVLAGGLTGELFF
V gene: TRBV7-6; J gene: TRBJ2-5; D gene: NA; CDR3 length: 15; clone size: NA; CDR3 DNA: TGTGCCAGCAGCCCGCCGAGGGCCCGCCAAGAGACCCAGTACTTC; CDR3 protein: CASSPPRARQETQYF
V gene: TRBV7-8; J gene: TRBJ2-1; D gene: NA; CDR3 length: 17; clone size: few; CDR3 DNA: TGTGCCAGCAGCTTCGGGACTCAGGTTCTCGGCTACAATGAGCAGTTCTTC; CDR3 protein: CASSFGTQVLGYNEQFF
V gene: TRBV5-1; J gene: TRBJ2-5; D gene: NA; CDR3 length: 15; clone size: few; CDR3 DNA: TGCGCCAGCAGCAGAATTGACAGTTTCCAAGAGACCCAGTACTTC; CDR3 protein: CASSRIDSFQETQYF
V gene: TRBV27; J gene: TRBJ2-7; D gene: TRBD1; CDR3 length: 14; clone size: NA; CDR3 DNA: TGTGCCAGCAGGATAATCAGGGGGACCTACGAGCAGTACTTC; CDR3 protein: CASRIIRGTYEQYF
V gene: TRBV7-6; J gene: TRBJ2-7; D gene: NA; CDR3 length: 14; clone size: once; CDR3 DNA: TGTGCCAGCAGCTTAGTGGTCAGTACCTACGAGCAGTACTTC; CDR3 protein: CASSLVVSTYEQYF
V gene: TRBV4-1; J gene: TRBJ2-7; D gene: TRBD1; CDR3 length: 16; clone size: once; CDR3 DNA: TGCGCCAGCAGCCAAGGGCCTTGGGACAGGGACAACGAGCAGTACTTC; CDR3 protein: CASSQGPWDRDNEQYF
V gene: TRBV27; J gene: TRBJ1-1; D gene: TRBD1; CDR3 length: 16; clone size: few; CDR3 DNA: TGTGCCAGCAGTTGGGGCCCCGGGACAGGGGGCACTGAAGCTTTCTTT; CDR3 protein: CASSWGPGTGGTEAFF
V gene: TRBV5-1; J gene: TRBJ1-2; D gene: NA; CDR3 length: 14; clone size: NA; CDR3 DNA: TGCGCCAGTGAGTCTGGGCAGGGGATCGGCGGCTACACCTTC; CDR3 protein: CASESGQGIGGYTF
V gene: TRBV9; J gene: TRBJ1-3; D gene: NA; CDR3 length: 14; clone size: few; CDR3 DNA: TGTGCCAGCAGCGTGACCGGGCCGAGGGACACCATATATTTT; CDR3 protein: CASSVTGPRDTIYF
V gene: TRBV19; J gene: TRBJ2-3; D gene: NA; CDR3 length: 13; clone size: NA; CDR3 DNA: TGTGCCAGCGAGGACTTACACACAGATACGCAGTATTTT; CDR3 protein: CASEDLHTDTQYF
V gene: TRBV6-1; J gene: TRBJ2-7; D gene: NA; CDR3 length: 16; clone size: NA; CDR3 DNA: TGTGCCAGCAGTGAATGGGCGGGGACGGTGTCCTACGAGCAGTACTTC; CDR3 protein: CASSEWAGTVSYEQYF